Each of the 2 T cell receptor beta chains below was sequenced from the same sample in a study of T cells in Graves' hyperthyroidism and ophthalmopathy. Amplified regions were TCR beta CDR3 sequences from RNA transcripts. The TCR CDR3 first-round RT-PCR relied on the HTBI primer set. One entry per CDR3 protein results from TCRdb running MiXCR on the multiplex PCR reads. The repertoire holds 600,000 or so distinct CDR3 sequences, with over 12% as singletons. Material for sequencing was blood. The source is a woman younger than 35 with Graves' ophthalmopathy.

This clonotype came up a few times. The genes are TRBV7-2 and TRBJ1-5; 7 bases match TRBD1. The length of the CDR3 is 15 residues. Germline-derived CDR1 and CDR2 are SGHTA and FQGNSA. V shed 1 base, J shed 3 bases, and the junction held 3 bases outside the gene matches. Written as DNA, the CDR3 is TGTGCCAGCAGCTTAGAGACAGGGTACAATCAGCCCCAGCATTTT. Encoded protein: CASSLETGYNQPQHF.

V is TRBV3-1 and J is TRBJ2-1, with D perhaps matching TRBD2 (6 bases). This CDR3 has 16 amino acids. V lost 4 bases and J 7 bases, leaving 20 bases between the germline ends. Germline V gene sequence: CDR1 LGHDT, CDR2 YNNKEL (reference sequence). The CDR3 protein is CASSPRRGNIPNEQFF. The CDR3 region has the DNA TGTGCCAGCAGCCCCAGGAGGGGTAACATTCCGAATGAGCAGTTCTTC.